This T cell receptor beta chain was captured by sequencing in a study of shared clonotypes between healthy human individuals. All donors were Caucasian adults living in Nashville, Tennessee. Using immunoSEQ multiplex PCR, the repertoire was profiled, and TCRdb retains in-frame clones only, with some absent. The data hold roughly 2,500,000 clones, with approximately 93% observed a single time. This TCR was sampled from a man aged 18 to 29 in good health. Some clones in this sample may be carry-over from other donors' samples. Sample: naive CD4+ T cells from PBMCs. Regarding subset: CD45RA+ positively selected.

This chain's CDR3 is CASSRRGTSGSYEQYF. The CDR3 coding sequence is TGTGCCAGCAGCCGACGGGGGACTAGCGGGAGTTACGAGCAGTACTTC. The chain carries TRBV14 and TRBJ2-7; 14 nucleotides agree with TRBD2. Germline V lookup: CDR1 SGHDN, CDR2 FVKESK. The junction had 6 bases not matched to a gene; V was cut back by 4 bases and J by 4 bases. This CDR3 is 16 amino acids long.